The next 31 T cell receptor beta chains were all read from a single sample in a study of Ad26.COV2.S vaccination and SARS-CoV-2 variants. Some clones are missing from TCRdb's copy, which holds only in-frame ones; the method was immunoSEQ multiplex PCR. The sample has fewer than 400,000 clones; about nine tenths are singletons. Regarding treatment: about 20 received Ad26.COV2.S at low or high dose, single or two shots; a few received placebo; per-sample allocation not given. Sampling happened 63 days after the first vaccine or placebo injection. The material was peripheral blood, obtained in a trial of Ad26.COV2.S vaccine versus placebo. The source is a person between 18 and 65 years old who received the Ad26.COV2.S COVID-19 vaccine or a placebo.

This chain links TRBV11-2 with TRBJ2-3; TRBD2 matches 11 bases. Germline CDR1 is SGHAT and CDR2 is FQNNGV. With 1 base clipped from V and 7 bases from J, the junction kept 1 base outside the gene matches. The CDR3 has 14 residues. CDR3 region: CASSLGLAGNTQYF. In DNA form, the CDR3 reads TGTGCCAGCAGCTTAGGACTAGCGGGAAATACGCAGTATTTT. The full variable domain, with the rest looked up from reference TRBV11-2 and TRBJ2-3, is EAGVAQSPRYKIIEKRQSVAFWCNPISGHATLYWYQQILGQGPKLLIQFQNNGVVDDSQLPKDRFSAERLKGVDSTLKIQPAKLEDSAVYLCASSLGLAGNTQYFGPGTRLTVL.

This clone appeared a few times. This sequence joins TRBV7-9 and TRBJ2-3; TRBD2 matches at 8 bases. V was pared by 5 bases and J by 4 bases, with 8 bases of the junction left unmatched. This CDR3 contains 15 residues. The germline CDR1 and CDR2 sequences are SEHNR and FQNEAQ (reference sequence). Written as DNA, the CDR3 is TGTGCCAGCAGCCCCCTGGGAGCGGGAGCAGATACGCAGTATTTT. Translating it yields CASSPLGAGADTQYF.

This clone appeared a single time. This chain uses TRBV10-1 with TRBJ1-5; D is ambiguous. V was cut by 2 bases and J by 2 bases, with 1 base left in between. Germline CDR1 is WNHNN and CDR2 is SYGVQD (reference sequence). This CDR3 comprises 12 residues. The CDR3 sequence: CASSEGNQPQHF. CDR3 sequence (DNA): TGCGCCAGCAGTGAGGGCAATCAGCCCCAGCATTTT.

This clone was seen only a few times. The chain links TRBV6-1 to TRBJ1-1; TRBD1 aligns across 9 bases. The CDR3 extends over 16 amino acids. CDR1 and CDR2 from the germline V gene are MNHNS and SASEGT. J was trimmed by 2 bases and V by 0 bases; bases with no gene match: 4. CDR3 in DNA: TGTGCCAGCAGTGAAGCGGGACAGGGTAGAAACACTGAAGCTTTCTTT. Translated, it gives CASSEAGQGRNTEAFF.

The chain couples TRBV7-9 to TRBJ2-6; D may be TRBD2 (6 bases). Germline values: CDR1 SEHNR, CDR2 FQNEAQ (reference sequence). The CDR3 has 18 residues. Trimming cost V 4 bases and J 0 bases, with 16 bases left between them. CDR3 protein: CASSYGRPLSSGANVLTF. In nucleotides, the CDR3 is TGTGCCAGCAGCTACGGGAGACCCCTAAGCTCTGGGGCCAACGTCCTGACTTTC.

The V call is TRBV7-2, the J call TRBJ1-1, with D possibly TRBD1 on 5 matching bases. Per the germline V gene, CDR1 is SGHTA and CDR2 is FQGNSA. With 1 base removed from V and 1 base from J, the gap between germline ends came to 10 bases. This CDR3 contains 15 residues. CDR3 sequence: CASSLVADRNTEAFF. The CDR3 DNA is TGTGCCAGCAGCTTAGTGGCAGACAGGAACACTGAAGCTTTCTTT.

The rearrangement links TRBV14 to TRBJ2-7; TRBD1 is a possible D gene (5 bases). Germline-derived CDR1 and CDR2 are SGHDN and FVKESK. With 4 bases removed from V and 3 bases from J, the gap between germline ends came to 13 bases. This CDR3 region has 14 residues. Here the CDR3 DNA reads TGTGCCAGCAGCCCCGGACACTTTTTCTACGAGCAGTACTTC. Translation: CASSPGHFFYEQYF.

The chain links TRBV24-1 to TRBJ2-1, with 15 bases matching TRBD2. This CDR3 spans 16 amino acids. The germline gives CDR1 KGHDR, CDR2 SFDVKD. V shed 7 bases and J 4 bases; nucleotides not matched to a gene: 4. CDR3 nucleotide sequence: TGTGCCACCAGCTGGACTAGCGGGAGGGGATACAATGAGCAGTTCTTC. Translated, it gives CATSWTSGRGYNEQFF.

J is TRBJ2-1 and V is TRBV5-6, with a weak D call TRBD2 (6 bases). This CDR3 is 16 amino acids long. V lost 3 bases and J 7 bases, leaving 20 bases between the germline ends. Germline V CDR1 and CDR2: SGHDT, YYEEEE. The CDR3 DNA is TGTGCCAGCAGCTCGTTTCCGGGACTGGCGCCTAATGAGCAGTTCTTC. The encoded protein is CASSSFPGLAPNEQFF.

This sequence joins TRBV6-5 and TRBJ2-7; 7 bases agree with TRBD2. The CDR3 runs 15 residues. V shed 5 bases and J 1 base; nucleotides not matched to a gene: 8. Germline V gives CDR1 MNHEY, CDR2 SVGAGI. The CDR3 DNA sequence: TGTGCCAGCAGTCTAAGCGGGAAAACGTCCTACGAGCAGTACTTC. Translating it yields CASSLSGKTSYEQYF.

V and J are TRBV19 and TRBJ2-1; 13 bases fit TRBD2. Germline-derived CDR1 and CDR2 are LNHDA and SQIVND (reference sequence). The CDR3 spans 17 residues. Trimming at V came to 8 bases and at J to 0 bases, leaving 7 bases not matched to a gene. This chain's CDR3 is CASQLAGGPSSYNEQFF. The DNA of the CDR3 is TGTGCCAGTCAACTAGCGGGAGGGCCGAGCTCCTACAATGAGCAGTTCTTC.

The chain employs TRBV11-1 and TRBJ1-3, with 7 positions matching TRBD1. The CDR3 extends over 15 amino acids. V was clipped by 5 bases and J by 0 bases; unmatched bases: 4. CDR1 and CDR2 from the germline V gene are SGHAT and FQDESV (reference sequence). DNA for the CDR3: TGTGCCAGCAGCGTCGGGACAGTCTCTGGAAACACCATATATTTT. The encoded protein is CASSVGTVSGNTIYF.

The chain is built from TRBV4-1 and TRBJ1-4; the D is unclear. V was trimmed by 0 bases and J by 8 bases, leaving 10 bases between them. The CDR3 loop spans 14 amino acids. In germline, CDR1 is MGHRA, CDR2 YSYEKL. CDR3 sequence: CASSQEPREEKLFF. In DNA, the CDR3 is TGCGCCAGCAGCCAAGAGCCGCGGGAGGAAAAACTGTTTTTT.

V usage is TRBV6-5 and J usage is TRBJ1-5; D ambiguous. The ends were cut back, 10 bases at V and 0 bases at J, with 16 bases in the middle. The germline CDR1 and CDR2 sequences are MNHEY and SVGAGI. The CDR3 is 15 residues long. In DNA form, the CDR3 reads TGTGCCACTAAGTTGACGGTGGATAGCAATCAGCCCCAGCATTTT. It is translated as CATKLTVDSNQPQHF.

This clone was detected only once. The gene calls are TRBV3-1 (or the pseudogene TRBV3-2) and TRBJ2-1, with D perhaps given as TRBD1 or TRBD2 (5 bases each). This CDR3 is built from 12 residues. V dropped 2 bases and J dropped 13 bases, with 12 bases sitting between them. Germline V lookup: CDR1 LGHDT, CDR2 YNNKEL (reference sequence). The CDR3 DNA reads as TGTGCCAGCAGCCAATCCGGGGCCGCCCAGTTCTTC. Its translation is CASSQSGAAQFF.

The chain has TRBV9 and TRBJ2-2; TRBD1 agrees at 8 bases. The length of the CDR3 is 16 residues. Per the germline V gene, CDR1 is SGDLS and CDR2 is YYNGEE. The J segment lost 4 bases and the V segment lost 1 base, leaving 6 bases of the junction unmatched. CDR3 residues: CASSVNRDRITGELFF. CDR3 sequence (DNA): TGTGCCAGCAGCGTAAATCGGGACAGGATCACCGGGGAGCTGTTTTTT.

The rearrangement joins TRBV5-1 to TRBJ2-7; 9 nucleotides align to TRBD1. The germline gives CDR1 SGHRS, CDR2 YFSETQ. V lost 0 bases, J lost 3 bases, and 4 bases stayed unmatched. The CDR3 covers 15 residues. CDR3 sequence reads: CASSLVGTGNYEQYF. The CDR3 DNA reads as TGCGCCAGCAGCTTGGTCGGGACAGGGAACTACGAGCAGTACTTC.

With respect to this clone: Different DNA sequences within this sample yield the same CDR3. V and J are TRBV4-1 and TRBJ2-7; TRBD1 might be the D (6 bases). With 1 base removed from V and 2 bases from J, the gap between germline ends came to 9 bases. The CDR3 is 14 residues long. The V gene's germline CDR1 is MGHRA and CDR2 YSYEKL. This CDR3 is CASSQVGQTYEQYF. Here the CDR3 DNA reads TGCGCCAGCAGCCAAGTCGGACAGACCTACGAGCAGTACTTC.

In its sample, this clone was seen a few times. In DNA, the CDR3 is TGTGCCAGCAGTGAAGCGGGAGACCACAATGAGCAGTTCTTC. Protein product: CASSEAGDHNEQFF. The chain links TRBV6-4 to TRBJ2-1; 8 positions agree with TRBD2. Germline V lookup: CDR1 MRHNA, CDR2 SNTAGT. This CDR3 comprises 14 residues. Trimming cost V 3 bases and J 5 bases; bases outside gene matches: 3.

This rearrangement joins TRBV28 to TRBJ1-6, with 7 bases aligning to TRBD1. CDR3 length: 16 amino acids. V shed 6 bases, J shed 10 bases, and the junction held 15 bases outside the gene matches. The germline gives CDR1 MDHEN, CDR2 SYDVKM. CDR3 residues: CASRRDGQAQLSPLHF. CDR3 bases: TGTGCCAGCAGGCGCGATGGACAGGCCCAGCTGTCACCCCTCCACTTT.

The J gene is TRBJ2-5, the V gene TRBV5-1; 8 nucleotides agree with TRBD1. J gave up 3 bases and V 5 bases, and 9 bases lay outside the gene matches. There are 15 residues in the CDR3. Germline V gene data show CDR1 as SGHRS and CDR2 as YFSETQ. The CDR3 here is CASRFAGTGEETQYF. CDR3 nucleotides: TGCGCCAGCAGGTTCGCAGGGACAGGAGAAGAGACCCAGTACTTC.

The V gene is TRBV5-1, the J gene TRBJ2-7, with TRBD2 matching over 14 bases. This CDR3 comprises 18 residues. Germline CDR1 reads SGHRS; CDR2 reads YFSETQ. Unmatched junction bases numbered 10, after V lost 3 bases and J lost 2 bases. This CDR3 is CASSSPGTSGRPPYEQYF. The CDR3, as DNA: TGCGCCAGCAGCTCCCCCGGGACTAGCGGGAGACCGCCCTACGAGCAGTACTTC.

This clone was seen just once. The V gene is TRBV28, the J gene TRBJ2-1, with 8 bases lining up with TRBD2. The ends lost 5 bases at V and 7 bases at J; junction bases unmatched: 13. CDR1 is MDHEN, CDR2 SYDVKM, per germline. CDR3 length: 16 residues. CDR3 in amino acids: CASSAPGRGRLNEQFF. The CDR3 DNA sequence: TGTGCCAGCAGTGCACCCGGCCGCGGGAGGCTTAATGAGCAGTTCTTC.

V is TRBV5-3 and J is TRBJ1-5; perhaps TRBD1 as D (6 bases). TRBV5-3 is treated as an ORF (open reading frame) with a function not yet certain. Trimming stripped 2 bases from V and 5 bases from J, with 17 bases between. The CDR3 runs to 16 residues. CDR3 coding DNA: TGTGCCAGAAGCTTCCCAGGGGCAACACAACATCAGCCCCAGCATTTT. This codes for CARSFPGATQHQPQHF.

CDR3 region: CASSQEGGAYEQFF. The CDR3 region has the DNA TGTGCCAGCAGCCAGGAAGGTGGAGCCTATGAGCAGTTCTTC. The chain is built from TRBV3-1 (or the pseudogene TRBV3-2) and TRBJ2-1, with D unclear. Trimming cost V 3 bases and J 8 bases, with 14 bases left between them. The CDR3 is 14 amino acids. Germline V gene sequence: CDR1 LGHDT, CDR2 YNNKEL (reference sequence).

J is TRBJ2-3 and V is TRBV29-1; 10 nucleotides line up with TRBD2. CDR1 and CDR2 (germline): SQVTM, ANQGSEA. Losses at the gene ends were 4 bases for V and 4 bases for J; bases not matched to a gene: 8. The CDR3 sequence is 15 residues long. The CDR3 here is CSVVKGTSVPDTQYF. The CDR3 region has the DNA TGCAGCGTTGTAAAAGGGACTAGCGTGCCAGATACGCAGTATTTT.

This sequence joins TRBV19 and TRBJ2-1; tentatively, D is TRBD1 (6 bases). The CDR3 is 16 residues long. CDR1 is LNHDA and CDR2 is SQIVND in the germline V gene (reference sequence). Deletions cut 5 bases from V and 3 bases from J, with 17 bases between. CDR3 sequence: CASSPDHEGHYNEQFF. DNA for the CDR3: TGTGCCAGTAGTCCCGACCACGAGGGACACTACAATGAGCAGTTCTTC. The whole variable domain, filled in from reference TRBV19 and TRBJ2-1, reads DGGITQSPKYLFRKEGQNVTLSCEQNLNHDAMYWYRQDPGQGLRLIYYSQIVNDFQKGDIAEGYSVSREKKESFPLTVTSAQKNPTAFYLCASSPDHEGHYNEQFFGPGTRLTVL.

The chain employs TRBV18 and TRBJ2-5, with 7 nucleotides matching TRBD1. This CDR3 contains 15 residues. Germline V CDR1 and CDR2: KGHSH, LQKENI. The J segment lost 0 bases and the V segment lost 3 bases, leaving 4 bases of the junction unmatched. The CDR3: CASSPRQGNQETQYF. The CDR3 DNA reads TGTGCCAGCTCACCCAGACAGGGAAACCAAGAGACCCAGTACTTC. The full variable domain, rest sourced from reference TRBV18 and TRBJ2-5, is NAGVMQNPRHLVRRRGQEARLRCSPMKGHSHVYWYRQLPEEGLKFMVYLQKENIIDESGMPKERFSAEFPKEGPSILRIQQVVRGDSAAYFCASSPRQGNQETQYFGPGTRLLVL.

The chain has TRBV7-9 and TRBJ1-2, with TRBD1 matching over 7 bases. The germline V gene has CDR1 SEHNR and CDR2 FQNEAQ (reference sequence). With 4 bases clipped from V and 3 bases from J, the junction kept 8 bases outside the gene matches. The CDR3 length is 15 residues. CDR3 sequence: CASSWGTVRDYGYTF. CDR3 bases: TGTGCCAGCAGCTGGGGGACAGTGCGAGACTATGGCTACACCTTC.

This sequence joins TRBV28 and TRBJ2-1; D is tentatively TRBD1 or TRBD2 (5 bases each). Trimming removed 5 bases from V and 12 bases from J, with 23 bases in between. Germline values: CDR1 MDHEN, CDR2 SYDVKM. The CDR3 runs 15 residues. CDR3 DNA: TGTGCCAGCAGTGCTACGGGACGGTTATACATGGGGCAGTTCTTC. Its translation is CASSATGRLYMGQFF.

This clone was seen a single time. The chain couples TRBV29-1 to TRBJ2-5; TRBD2 matches at 9 bases. CDR1 and CDR2 from the germline V gene are SQVTM and ANQGSEA. The CDR3 is 12 residues long. For the CDR3, the DNA is TGCAGTCTGGCGGGGGGGGAAGAGACCCAGTACTTC. Protein product: CSLAGGEETQYF.